This entry lists 14 T cell receptor beta chains sequenced from one sample in a study of blood T cell repertoires in COVID-19. TCRdb keeps only in-frame clones here, not all; method: immunoSEQ multiplex PCR. The table lists about 90,000 clones, less than 90% of them singletons. Input material: peripheral blood. Every receptor here comes from an elderly man with acute or convalescent COVID-19.

The chain links TRBV6-1 to TRBJ2-3; 9 bases align to TRBD2. Germline V CDR1 and CDR2: MNHNS, SASEGT. With 1 base clipped from V and 4 bases from J, the junction kept 9 bases outside the gene matches. CDR3 length equals 17 residues. CDR3 nucleotide sequence: TGTGCCAGCAGTGAAGGGTTAGCGGGAGTAGGCGCAGATACGCAGTATTTT. It encodes CASSEGLAGVGADTQYF.

This clone was seen a handful of times. This sequence joins TRBV5-4 and TRBJ2-2; perhaps TRBD2 as D (6 bases). This CDR3 has 16 amino acids. Trimming removed 2 bases at V and 5 bases at J, with 16 bases between. Germline V gene data show CDR1 as SGHNT and CDR2 as YYREEE (reference sequence). CDR3 in amino acids: CASSFSAGRGTGELFF. The CDR3 DNA reads as TGTGCCAGCAGCTTCAGTGCGGGAAGGGGAACCGGGGAGCTGTTTTTT.

This rearrangement joins TRBV6-2 or TRBV6-3 to TRBJ1-1; no clear D. The CDR3 length is 13 residues. The germline gives CDR1 MNHEY, CDR2 SVGEGT. The germline V and J ends were trimmed by 0 bases and 4 bases, with 6 bases remaining between them. The CDR3 sequence: CASSYSRVTEAFF. The CDR3 DNA is TGTGCCAGCAGTTACTCGAGGGTCACTGAAGCTTTCTTT.

V and J are TRBV4-1 and TRBJ2-7, with 8 bases aligning to TRBD1. Losses at the gene ends were 4 bases for V and 1 base for J; bases not matched to a gene: 3. Germline assignment: CDR1 MGHRA and CDR2 YSYEKL. This CDR3 is 14 amino acids long. The DNA of the CDR3 is TGCGCCAGCAGCCCCGGGACAGGTTCCTACGAGCAGTACTTC. Translating gives CASSPGTGSYEQYF.

This chain joins TRBV18 and TRBJ1-1; 9 bases are a match to TRBD1. This CDR3 is 17 amino acids long. V was pared by 4 bases and J by 4 bases, with 13 bases of the junction left unmatched. The germline gives CDR1 KGHSH, CDR2 LQKENI. In DNA form, the CDR3 reads TGTGCCAGCTCACTACCAGGACAGGGGCGGGTGAGCACTGAAGCTTTCTTT. Encoded protein: CASSLPGQGRVSTEAFF.

V usage is TRBV3-1 (or the pseudogene TRBV3-2) and J usage is TRBJ2-2; D might be TRBD1 (6 bases). CDR1 is LGHDT and CDR2 is YNNKEL in the germline V gene (reference sequence). V lost 3 bases and J 0 bases, leaving 14 bases between the germline ends. This CDR3 has 17 amino acids. CDR3 region: CASSQNPGQTNTGELFF. The CDR3, as DNA: TGTGCCAGCAGCCAGAACCCTGGACAGACGAACACCGGGGAGCTGTTTTTT.

The chain couples TRBV19 to TRBJ1-6; tentative D call: TRBD1 (6 bases). V gave up 1 base and J gave up 9 bases, with 16 bases separating them. This CDR3 spans 16 amino acids. The germline V gene has CDR1 LNHDA and CDR2 SQIVND (reference sequence). CDR3 sequence: CASSIGGRNARSPLHF. In DNA form, the CDR3 reads TGTGCCAGTAGTATAGGGGGGCGGAATGCCCGTTCACCCCTCCACTTT.

The chain links TRBV6-5 to TRBJ2-7; TRBD1 agrees at 8 bases. V was pared by 5 bases and J by 2 bases, with 5 bases of the junction left unmatched. The CDR3 has 14 amino acids. Germline values: CDR1 MNHEY, CDR2 SVGAGI. In nucleotides, the CDR3 is TGTGCCAGCAGTCATTCGGGACAGGCCTACGAGCAGTACTTC. It yields the protein CASSHSGQAYEQYF.

V is TRBV6-6 and J is TRBJ1-1; D is undetermined. The V end was cut by 10 bases, the J end by 8 bases, with 20 bases between. CDR1 is MNHNY, CDR2 SVGAGI, per germline (reference sequence). CDR3 length equals 13 residues. The CDR3 nucleotides are TGTGCCACCACGGACTGGGTGGAGTCCGAAGCTTTCTTT. Its translation is CATTDWVESEAFF.

The V call is TRBV5-1, the J call TRBJ2-1; 9 bases are shared with TRBD2. V gave up 9 bases and J gave up 4 bases; unmatched junction bases: 8. The CDR3 loop spans 14 amino acids. The germline V gene has CDR1 SGHRS and CDR2 YFSETQ. CDR3 DNA sequence: TGCGCCACCAAGGTAGCGGGAGAGTACAATGAGCAGTTCTTC. It codes for CATKVAGEYNEQFF.

The V gene is TRBV11-2, the J gene TRBJ1-1, with 8 bases matching TRBD1. The trim removed 5 bases at V and 4 bases at J, leaving 6 bases unmatched. Looked up from germline, CDR1 is SGHAT and CDR2 is FQNNGV. This CDR3 region has 14 residues. CDR3 nucleotides: TGTGCCAGCAGCATCGACAGGGGATCCACTGAAGCTTTCTTT. Protein product: CASSIDRGSTEAFF.

The genes are TRBV7-2 and TRBJ2-7; TRBD1 matches at 8 bases. CDR3 length: 13 amino acids. V shed 5 bases, J shed 7 bases, and the junction held 7 bases outside the gene matches. CDR1 and CDR2 from the germline V gene are SGHTA and FQGNSA. The CDR3 region is CASSIQGAREQYF. In DNA, the CDR3 is TGTGCCAGCAGCATTCAGGGGGCGAGGGAGCAGTACTTC.

This clone was counted once. The gene calls are TRBV7-2 and TRBJ2-3; maybe TRBD2 (5 bases). Per germline, CDR1 SGHTA and CDR2 FQGNSA. Trimming took 5 bases from V and 6 from J, leaving 12 bases between them. This CDR3 contains 13 residues. CDR3 bases: TGTGCCAGCAGCCCTGCTAGCATTGATACGCAGTATTTT. Translation gives CASSPASIDTQYF.

This chain uses TRBV9 with TRBJ2-7; TRBD1 agrees at 9 bases. Germline CDR1 SGDLS, CDR2 YYNGEE. J gave up 0 bases and V 4 bases, and 8 bases lay outside the gene matches. This CDR3 is 16 amino acids long. CDR3 sequence reads: CASSPYSQGASYEQYF. CDR3 bases: TGTGCCAGCAGCCCCTACTCACAGGGGGCCTCCTACGAGCAGTACTTC.